This is a list of T cell receptor beta chains from one sample in a study of siplizumab effects on memory and regulatory T cells. Repertoires were generated with immunoSEQ multiplex PCR, while TCRdb's copy carries only in-frame clones and drops some. The sample lists some 110,000 clones, about 92% occurring once. Material: CD4+ T cells sorted from blood. Receptors were obtained from a human donor in good health. The CDR3 runs from the conserved cysteine through the conserved F or W. D genes are given only for firm matches. Some rows have no size entry. The others give once, few or many, or a class for an expanded clone.

clone size,V gene,D gene,J gene,CDR3 DNA,CDR3 protein
-,TRBV29-1,TRBD2,TRBJ2-1,TGCAGCGTTGGGGAGGGAGGAGTCTACAATGAGCAGTTCTTC,CSVGEGGVYNEQFF
-,TRBV15,TRBD1,TRBJ1-2,TGTGCCACCAGCAGAAGCCGGGACAGGGATGGCTACACCTTC,CATSRSRDRDGYTF
-,TRBV5-5,TRBD1,TRBJ2-4,TGTGCCAGCAGCTTAACAGGGGGGAACATTCAGTACTTC,CASSLTGGNIQYF
once,TRBV4-2,TRBD1,TRBJ1-1,TGTGCCAGCTCCCGGGACAGGGGGAGCCCCACTGAAGCTTTCTTT,CASSRDRGSPTEAFF
-,TRBV6-1,-,TRBJ2-3,TGTGCCAGCAGTAGGCCCCGATCAGATACGCAGTATTTT,CASSRPRSDTQYF
-,TRBV18,TRBD1,TRBJ1-4,TGTGCCAGCTCACCACCGGGACAGGGGCTTGAAAAACTGTTTTTT,CASSPPGQGLEKLFF
-,TRBV2,TRBD2,TRBJ2-1,TGTGCCAGCGCCCAACAGACTAGCAATCTCAATGAGCAGTTCTTC,CASAQQTSNLNEQFF
once,TRBV10-3,-,TRBJ1-4,TGTGCCATCAGCCAATATACAGGGCTGGCAACTAATGAAAAACTGTTTTTT,CAISQYTGLATNEKLFF
-,TRBV6-1,-,TRBJ2-3,TGTGCCAGCAGTGAACGCGGTTCAGATACGCAGTATTTT,CASSERGSDTQYF
-,TRBV19,-,TRBJ2-7,TGTGCCAGTAGTATAGATCCCACAGTGGGCGAGCAGTACTTC,CASSIDPTVGEQYF